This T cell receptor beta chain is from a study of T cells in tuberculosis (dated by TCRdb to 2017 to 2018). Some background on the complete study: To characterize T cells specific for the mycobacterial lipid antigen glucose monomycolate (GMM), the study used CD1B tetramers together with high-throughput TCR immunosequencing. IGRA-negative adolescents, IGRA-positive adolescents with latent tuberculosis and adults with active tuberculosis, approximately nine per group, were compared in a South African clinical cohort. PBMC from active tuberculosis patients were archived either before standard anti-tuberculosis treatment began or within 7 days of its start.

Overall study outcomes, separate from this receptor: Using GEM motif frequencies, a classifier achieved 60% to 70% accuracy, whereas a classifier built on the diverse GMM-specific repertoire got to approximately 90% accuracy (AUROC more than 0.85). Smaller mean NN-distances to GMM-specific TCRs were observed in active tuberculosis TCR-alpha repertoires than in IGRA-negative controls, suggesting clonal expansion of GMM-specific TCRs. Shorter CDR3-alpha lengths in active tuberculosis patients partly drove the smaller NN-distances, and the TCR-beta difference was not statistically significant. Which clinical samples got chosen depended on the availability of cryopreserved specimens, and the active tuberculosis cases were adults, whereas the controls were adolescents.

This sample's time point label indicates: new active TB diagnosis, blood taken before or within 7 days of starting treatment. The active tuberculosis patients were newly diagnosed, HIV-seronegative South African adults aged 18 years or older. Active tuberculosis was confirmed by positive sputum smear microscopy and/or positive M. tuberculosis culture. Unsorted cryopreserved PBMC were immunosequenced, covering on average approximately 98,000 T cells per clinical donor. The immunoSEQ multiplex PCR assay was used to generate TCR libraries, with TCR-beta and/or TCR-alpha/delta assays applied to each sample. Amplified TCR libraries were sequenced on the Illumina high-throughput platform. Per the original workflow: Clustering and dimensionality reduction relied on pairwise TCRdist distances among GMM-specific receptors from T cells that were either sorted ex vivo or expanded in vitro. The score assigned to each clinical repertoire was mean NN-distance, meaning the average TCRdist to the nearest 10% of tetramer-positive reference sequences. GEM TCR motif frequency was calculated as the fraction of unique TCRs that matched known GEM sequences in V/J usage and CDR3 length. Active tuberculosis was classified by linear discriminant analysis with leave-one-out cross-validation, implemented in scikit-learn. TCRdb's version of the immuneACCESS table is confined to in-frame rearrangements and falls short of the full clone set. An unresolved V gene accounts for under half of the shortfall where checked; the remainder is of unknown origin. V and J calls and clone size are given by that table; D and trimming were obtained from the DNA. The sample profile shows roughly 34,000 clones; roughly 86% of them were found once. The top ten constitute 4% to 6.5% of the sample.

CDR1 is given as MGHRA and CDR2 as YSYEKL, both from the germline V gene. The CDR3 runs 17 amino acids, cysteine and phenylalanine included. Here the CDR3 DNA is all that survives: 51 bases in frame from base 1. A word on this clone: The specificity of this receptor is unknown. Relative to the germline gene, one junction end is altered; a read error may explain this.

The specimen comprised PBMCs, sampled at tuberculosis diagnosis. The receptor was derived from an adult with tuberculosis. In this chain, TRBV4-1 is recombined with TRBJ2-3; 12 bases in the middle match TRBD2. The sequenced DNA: TGCGCCAGCAACCAAGACCCTAGCGGGGGGGCCGCAGATACGCAGTATTTT. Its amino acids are CASNQDPSGGAADTQYF.